This entry lists 5 T cell receptor beta chains sequenced from one sample in a study of identifying expanded T cells in peripheral blood. Clones were sequenced by immunoSEQ multiplex PCR, and TCRdb holds only the in-frame ones, with some missing. The sample carries 50,000 to 65,000 clones, approximately 83% recorded once. Sequenced material: blood. Source of these receptors: a person aged 18 to 69 in good health.

The chain joins TRBV2 to TRBJ2-7; 10 bases line up with TRBD1. Germline-derived CDR1 and CDR2 are SNHLY and FYNNEI. CDR3 length: 14 residues. J gave up 7 bases and V 6 bases, and 9 bases lay outside the gene matches. Written as DNA, the CDR3 is TGTGCCAGCAGAAGGTGGGACAGGGGTGGTGAGCAGTACGTC. Amino acids: CASRRWDRGGEQYV.

The genes are TRBV9 and TRBJ2-5; possible D gene TRBD2, 6 bases. V lost 0 bases to trimming and J lost 5 bases, with 20 bases between them. This CDR3 is built from 17 residues. Germline CDR1 and CDR2: SGDLS and YYNGEE. The CDR3 coding sequence is TGTGCCAGCAGCGTAGAAGGGACTGGACCCTTTGGGGAGACCCAGTACTTC. This codes for CASSVEGTGPFGETQYF.

CDR3 protein: CASRETGGGYTF. In DNA, the CDR3 is TGTGCCAGCAGGGAAACAGGGGGCGGCTACACCTTC. The chain carries TRBV6-1 and TRBJ1-2; the match to TRBD1 covers 9 bases. This CDR3 comprises 12 residues. The germline gives CDR1 MNHNS, CDR2 SASEGT. The junction had 4 bases not matched to a gene; V was cut back by 6 bases and J by 8 bases.

V usage is TRBV6-5 and J usage is TRBJ1-1; D remains ambiguous. This CDR3 comprises 12 residues. CDR1 is MNHEY and CDR2 is SVGAGI in the germline V gene. The V end was cut by 4 bases, the J end by 10 bases, with 13 bases between. The chain's CDR3 is CASSSKGFLAFF. CDR3 in DNA: TGTGCCAGCAGTTCGAAAGGGTTCTTAGCTTTCTTT.

CDR3 in DNA: TGTGCCAGCTCACCACCCGGGACAGGGCTTAATGAGCAGTTCTTC. Amino acids: CASSPPGTGLNEQFF. This chain connects TRBV18 to TRBJ2-1; 9 bases are a match to TRBD1. The CDR3 totals 15 residues. Germline V gives CDR1 KGHSH, CDR2 LQKENI. With V trimmed by 0 bases and J by 7 bases, 4 bases remained unmatched.